Following are 16 T cell receptor beta chains from one sample sequenced in a study of pediatric ulcerative colitis. Produced via immunoSEQ multiplex PCR; TCRdb's table is partial and in-frame only. There are 55,000 to 70,000 clones in the sample; 80% to 90% occur only once, and nearly 1.5% lies in the top ten. The sample was blood. The receptors shown here come from a boy aged 10-17 years who was a control in a study of pediatric ulcerative colitis.

The chain joins TRBV2 to TRBJ1-4; D is possibly TRBD1 (6 bases). The germline V gene has CDR1 SNHLY and CDR2 FYNNEI. The CDR3 extends over 14 amino acids. V was shortened by 5 bases and J by 8 bases, with 15 bases between the two germline ends. The CDR3 DNA reads TGTGCCAGCAGTCCACAGGGCGTAGGCGAAAAACTGTTTTTT. Protein product: CASSPQGVGEKLFF.

Of note for this clone: One end of the junction varies from germline; a read error may be responsible. The chain combines TRBV7-7 with TRBJ2-1; D is unresolved. The CDR3 is made up of 16 amino acids. Germline values: CDR1 SSHAT, CDR2 FNYEAQ (reference sequence). The CDR3 is CASSRVLGGSYNEQFF. CDR3 nucleotides: TGTGCTAGCAGCCGGGTTCTGGGCGGCTCCTACAATGAGCAGTTCTTC.

In its sample, this clone was seen once. The rearrangement joins TRBV4-3 to TRBJ1-5; D gene ambiguous. This CDR3 is 13 amino acids long. V lost 0 bases to trimming and J lost 9 bases, with 9 bases between them. Per germline, CDR1 LGHNA and CDR2 YSLEER. The DNA for the CDR3 is TGCGCCAGCAGCCAAGATTATCTTGCGCCCCAGCATTTT. Protein product: CASSQDYLAPQHF.

The genes are TRBV2 and TRBJ2-1, with TRBD2 identical over 9 bases. The CDR3 has 17 amino acids. Trimming cost V 4 bases and J 4 bases; bases outside gene matches: 11. Germline lookup yields CDR1 SNHLY and CDR2 FYNNEI. Here the CDR3 DNA reads TGTGCCAGCAGTGTATTGGCTAGCGGGATTTTGTACAATGAGCAGTTCTTC. This sequence encodes CASSVLASGILYNEQFF.

This clone was seen only once. This chain uses TRBV11-3 with TRBJ2-3; 7 nucleotides align to TRBD2. The germline gives CDR1 SGHNT, CDR2 YENEEA. The CDR3 sequence is 15 residues long. The junction had 3 bases not matched to a gene; V was cut back by 1 base and J by 2 bases. CDR3 residues: CASSLAGGATDTQYF. The CDR3 DNA sequence: TGTGCCAGCAGCTTAGCGGGAGGCGCCACAGATACGCAGTATTTT.

The gene calls are TRBV5-1 and TRBJ2-1, with D hard to call. This CDR3 region has 15 residues. V lost 0 bases to trimming and J lost 4 bases, with 11 bases between them. CDR1 and CDR2 from the germline V gene are SGHRS and YFSETQ. Written as DNA, the CDR3 is TGCGCCAGCAGCTTGGCTCTTGGCTCATACAATGAGCAGTTCTTC. This codes for CASSLALGSYNEQFF.

The chain joins TRBV2 to TRBJ2-2, with D perhaps TRBD1 (6 bases). Germline lookup yields CDR1 SNHLY and CDR2 FYNNEI. The CDR3 contains 16 residues. V lost 4 bases and J 5 bases, leaving 17 bases between the germline ends. The CDR3 is CASSVTGPWGTGELFF. CDR3 in DNA: TGTGCCAGCAGTGTGACAGGTCCTTGGGGGACCGGGGAGCTGTTTTTT.

The gene calls are TRBV6-4 and TRBJ2-3; 12 nucleotides align to TRBD2. This CDR3 has 16 residues. V was pared by 6 bases and J by 11 bases, with 15 bases of the junction left unmatched. CDR1 is MRHNA, CDR2 SNTAGT, per germline. In nucleotides, the CDR3 is TGTGCCAGCAGCGCCACTAGCGGGGGGTCACATGGGCGGCAGTATTTT. Translation: CASSATSGGSHGRQYF.

CDR3 residues: CASSIRLAGRETQYF. The CDR3 nucleotides are TGTGCCAGTAGTATTCGACTAGCGGGACGGGAGACCCAGTACTTC. The rearrangement uses TRBV19 and TRBJ2-5; TRBD2 matches 11 bases. The CDR3 is 15 amino acids. Germline values: CDR1 LNHDA, CDR2 SQIVND (reference sequence). Germline trimming cut 3 bases from V and 5 bases from J; bases unmatched to any gene: 5.

The rearrangement links TRBV7-8 to TRBJ2-5; D unresolved. CDR3 length: 11 amino acids. The V and J ends lost 6 bases and 2 bases respectively, with 4 bases between them. Per germline, CDR1 SGHVS and CDR2 FQNEAQ. The chain's CDR3 is CASSNQETQYF. Written as DNA, the CDR3 is TGTGCCAGCAGTAATCAAGAGACCCAGTACTTC.

The rearrangement joins TRBV6-5 to TRBJ1-2; no definite D call. Looked up from germline, CDR1 is MNHEY and CDR2 is SVGAGI. This CDR3 contains 15 residues. The V gene lost 2 bases and the J gene lost 4 bases, with 14 bases spanning the gap. CDR3 in amino acids: CASSYAYMGGYGYTF. CDR3 coding DNA: TGTGCCAGCAGTTACGCGTATATGGGTGGCTATGGCTACACCTTC.

The chain has TRBV2 and TRBJ2-1; perhaps TRBD1 as D (6 bases). The germline V gene encodes CDR1 SNHLY and CDR2 FYNNEI. The ends were cut back, 2 bases at V and 9 bases at J, with 20 bases in the middle. This CDR3 has 16 amino acids. The CDR3 spells CASSEIRQGSSGEQFF. The CDR3 DNA sequence: TGTGCCAGCAGTGAAATCCGGCAGGGGTCGTCGGGTGAGCAGTTCTTC. The full variable domain, with the rest looked up from reference TRBV2 and TRBJ2-1, is EPEVTQTPSHQVTQMGQEVILRCVPISNHLYFYWYRQILGQKVEFLVSFYNNEISEKSEIFDDQFSVERPDGSNFTLKIRSTKLEDSAMYFCASSEIRQGSSGEQFFGPGTRLTVL.

The rearrangement joins TRBV10-2 to TRBJ2-7; D not resolved. This CDR3 region has 16 residues. CDR1 is WSHSY and CDR2 is SAAADI in the germline V gene. V was pared by 5 bases and J by 0 bases, with 17 bases between. The CDR3 protein is CASSPPLGLSSYEQYF. DNA of the CDR3: TGCGCCAGCAGTCCACCCCTCGGATTGAGCTCCTACGAGCAGTACTTC.

The V gene is TRBV27, the J gene TRBJ1-2; D may be TRBD1 (6 bases). CDR3 length: 15 residues. V lost 3 bases and J lost 8, with 19 bases in between. From germline, CDR1 is MNHEY and CDR2 SMNVEV (reference sequence). The CDR3 spells CASSFNNRAIRGYTF. The CDR3 bases are TGTGCCAGCAGTTTCAATAACAGGGCTATTCGAGGCTACACCTTC.

The J gene is TRBJ2-3, the V gene TRBV10-3; 7 positions match TRBD2. J gave up 1 base and V 2 bases, and 3 bases lay outside the gene matches. This CDR3 contains 15 residues. Germline CDR1 ENHRY, CDR2 SYGVKD. The chain's CDR3 is CAISEGLGGTDTQYF. The CDR3 DNA sequence: TGTGCCATCAGTGAGGGACTAGGGGGCACAGATACGCAGTATTTT.

CDR3 residues: CATQQGWTEAFF. CDR3 DNA: TGTGCCACCCAGCAGGGGTGGACTGAAGCTTTCTTT. The chain uses TRBV2 and TRBJ1-1; maybe TRBD1 (6 bases). CDR3 size: 12 residues. In germline, CDR1 is SNHLY, CDR2 FYNNEI. The V end lost 10 bases, the J end lost 5 bases, and 14 bases lay between the germline ends.